This TCR beta chain is drawn from a study of blood T cells in healthy people across ages. Overall study results and limits: It was the long-lived donors that had more naive CD4+ cells and higher diversity than aged donors.

In the case of this clonotype: The antigen remains undetermined.

The use of a sample-barcoded 5' primer and a J-beta primer mix characterized a second PCR of 7 to 11 cycles. All cDNA molecules were each tagged by a template-switch adaptor with 12 random nucleotides. TCRdb ran MiXCR on the 5' RACE reads and lists one entry per CDR3 protein. The table has approximately 810,000 distinct CDR3 sequences, around 34% seen once. Losses at the gene ends were 3 bases for V and 0 bases for J; bases not matched to a gene: 9. This CDR3 region has 19 residues. Samples had at least 6.5 million PBMCs isolated from them. The origin of this receptor is a young man in good health. The sample was blood. V usage is TRBV12-3 or TRBV12-4 and J usage is TRBJ2-5, with 14 nucleotides matching TRBD2. Here the CDR3 reads CASSFGTSGGPYYQETQYF. CDR3 DNA sequence: TGTGCCAGCAGTTTTGGGACTAGCGGGGGACCCTACTACCAAGAGACCCAGTACTTC.